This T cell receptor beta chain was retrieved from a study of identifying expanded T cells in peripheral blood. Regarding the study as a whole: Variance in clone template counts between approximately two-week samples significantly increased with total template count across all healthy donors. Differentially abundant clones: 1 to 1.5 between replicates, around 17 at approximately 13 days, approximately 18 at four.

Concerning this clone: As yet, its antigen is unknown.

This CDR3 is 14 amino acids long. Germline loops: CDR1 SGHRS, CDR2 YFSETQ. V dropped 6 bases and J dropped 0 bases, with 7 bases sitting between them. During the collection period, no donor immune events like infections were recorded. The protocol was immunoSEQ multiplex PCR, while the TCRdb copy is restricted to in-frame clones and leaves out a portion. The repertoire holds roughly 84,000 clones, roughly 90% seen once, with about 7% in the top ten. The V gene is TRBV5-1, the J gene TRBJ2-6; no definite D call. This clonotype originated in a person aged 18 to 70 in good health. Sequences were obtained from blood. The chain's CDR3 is CASTDTSGANVLTF. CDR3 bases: TGCGCCAGCACCGACACCTCTGGGGCCAACGTCCTGACTTTC.